Listed here are 11 T cell receptor beta chains from one sample, sequenced in a study of relationships among human T cell subsets. Semiquantitative ARM-PCR amplified T cell receptor alpha and beta CDR3 regions from mRNA. In ARM-PCR, communal superprimers followed tagged nested gene-specific primers for exponential amplification. TCRdb recomputed calls from the multiplex PCR reads with MiXCR, one row per CDR3 protein. Of 2,800 or so distinct CDR3 sequences listed, almost 85% were seen once; the top ten hold 15% to 20%. The sample comprised total T cells sorted from blood. These receptors originate from a man between 35 and 55 years old in good health.

The chain links TRBV11-2 to TRBJ2-3; TRBD1 is a possible D gene (6 bases). The CDR3 extends over 13 amino acids. The V end was cut by 4 bases, the J end by 4 bases, with 9 bases between. Germline V lookup: CDR1 SGHAT, CDR2 FQNNGV. Here the CDR3 reads CASSWQGPDTQYF. The CDR3 DNA sequence: TGTGCCAGCAGCTGGCAGGGGCCAGATACGCAGTATTTT.

This clonotype showed up just once. The chain combines TRBV6-1 with TRBJ2-1; TRBD2 matches at 9 bases. There are 15 residues in the CDR3. CDR1 is MNHNS, CDR2 SASEGT, per germline. The V segment lost 2 bases and the J segment 6 bases; nucleotides outside the gene matches: 5. CDR3 bases: TGTGCCAGCAGTGAACTAGCGGGAATGGGCAATGAGCAGTTCTTC. This translates into CASSELAGMGNEQFF.

In its sample, this clonotype was seen a few times. The chain recombines TRBV25-1 with TRBJ2-7; no firm D call. The CDR3 covers 12 residues. The ends were cut back, 3 bases at V and 3 bases at J, with 6 bases in the middle. From germline, CDR1 is MGHDK and CDR2 SYGVNS. CDR3 DNA: TGTGCCAGCAGTGATCCGTACTACGAGCAGTACTTC. This translates into CASSDPYYEQYF.

The chain links TRBV28 to TRBJ2-5; a possible D gene is TRBD1 (5 bases). Germline assignment: CDR1 MDHEN and CDR2 SYDVKM. The CDR3 sequence is 14 residues long. The germline V and J ends were trimmed by 2 bases and 2 bases, with 9 bases remaining between them. The CDR3 reads CASSLQGAQETQYF. CDR3 bases: TGTGCCAGCAGTTTACAGGGCGCACAAGAGACCCAGTACTTC.

The V and J genes are TRBV5-4 and TRBJ2-7; 8 bases agree with TRBD2. The CDR3 runs 15 residues. Per the germline V gene, CDR1 is SGHNT and CDR2 is YYREEE (reference sequence). J lost 4 bases, V lost 4 bases, and 10 bases had no gene match. The CDR3 region has the DNA TGTGCCAGCAGCGCACGGGAGGGGATTCTGTACGAGCAGTACTTC. It encodes CASSAREGILYEQYF.

The rearrangement uses TRBV7-3 and TRBJ2-5, with 7 bases aligning to TRBD2. Germline assignment: CDR1 SGHTA and CDR2 FQGTGA. CDR3 length equals 13 residues. J lost 5 bases, V lost 6 bases, and 6 bases had no gene match. For the CDR3, the DNA is TGTGCCAGCAGTTCGACTAGCTGGGAGACCCAGTACTTC. Amino acid sequence: CASSSTSWETQYF. The full variable domain, rest sourced from reference TRBV7-3 and TRBJ2-5, is GAGVSQTPSNKVTEKGKYVELRCDPISGHTALYWYRQSLGQGPEFLIYFQGTGAADDSGLPNDRFFAVRPEGSVSTLKIQRTERGDSAVYLCASSSTSWETQYFGPGTRLLVL.

The V and J genes are TRBV20-1 and TRBJ2-1; 9 nucleotides match TRBD2. Germline CDR1 DFQATT, CDR2 SNEGSKA (reference sequence). This CDR3 spans 12 amino acids. Losses at the gene ends were 7 bases for V and 10 bases for J; bases not matched to a gene: 8. DNA for the CDR3: TGCAGTGGCGGGGGGGAAGGAGTAGAGCAGTTCTTC. It yields the protein CSGGGEGVEQFF.

The rearrangement uses TRBV11-2 and TRBJ2-7; D is perhaps TRBD2 (6 bases). Trimming pared 1 base from V and 0 bases from J, leaving 10 bases between. CDR1 SGHAT and CDR2 FQNNGV come from the germline V gene. This CDR3 region has 15 residues. The CDR3, as DNA: TGTGCCAGCAGCTTAGGGCGGGATTTCTCCTACGAGCAGTACTTC. Translation: CASSLGRDFSYEQYF.

This clonotype was detected only a few times. The chain joins TRBV28 to TRBJ1-6; D is uncertain. With 8 bases removed from V and 7 bases from J, the gap between germline ends came to 6 bases. The CDR3 runs to 11 residues. From germline, CDR1 is MDHEN and CDR2 SYDVKM. The CDR3 spells CASGGNSPLHF. The CDR3 nucleotides are TGTGCCAGCGGCGGGAATTCACCCCTCCACTTT.

V usage is TRBV11-3 and J usage is TRBJ2-1; TRBD2 agrees at 11 bases. The CDR3 contains 16 residues. Looked up from germline, CDR1 is SGHNT and CDR2 is YENEEA. The V gene end was trimmed by 5 bases and the J gene end by 7 bases; junction bases not matched to a gene: 10. The CDR3 sequence is CASSPSTSGSVNEQFF. Here the CDR3 DNA reads TGTGCCAGCAGCCCCTCTACTAGCGGGAGTGTGAATGAGCAGTTCTTC.

J is TRBJ2-3 and V is TRBV11-2; D gene unclear. The V gene lost 6 bases and the J gene lost 5 bases, with 6 bases spanning the gap. CDR1 and CDR2 from the germline V gene are SGHAT and FQNNGV. This CDR3 spans 11 amino acids. For the CDR3, the DNA is TGTGCCAGCAGGTCGGGAGATACGCAGTATTTT. Its protein is CASRSGDTQYF.